Described below is a single TCR beta chain sequence and its context. Its specificity is not known. This entry is derived from a study of T cell responses to AZD1222 COVID-19 vaccine. V trimming: 1 base; J trimming: 3 bases; junction bases outside the gene matches: 3. CDR3 length: 15 amino acids. Germline V CDR1 and CDR2: LGHNA, YNFKEQ. Sequencing was performed with immunoSEQ multiplex PCR; in TCRdb, only in-frame clones are kept and a portion is missing. Among fewer than 150,000 clones listed, approximately 90% were seen once. Whole-study results and caveats: Scientists sampled the repertoires only once the peak T cell response had passed. Distributed over spike, vaccine-associated CD4 TCRs predominated at 160-218 and 743-854. Donors were mostly white British, more females; clonal diversity possibly underestimated.

The source was peripheral blood, collected 28 days after the second AZD1222 dose. V is TRBV4-2 and J is TRBJ1-5; 7 nucleotides agree with TRBD1. The sequence was obtained from an adult who received the AZD1222 COVID-19 vaccine. The CDR3 DNA reads as TGTGCCAGCAGCCAAGTTGACAGGGACAATCAGCCCCAGCATTTT. This gives the protein CASSQVDRDNQPQHF.